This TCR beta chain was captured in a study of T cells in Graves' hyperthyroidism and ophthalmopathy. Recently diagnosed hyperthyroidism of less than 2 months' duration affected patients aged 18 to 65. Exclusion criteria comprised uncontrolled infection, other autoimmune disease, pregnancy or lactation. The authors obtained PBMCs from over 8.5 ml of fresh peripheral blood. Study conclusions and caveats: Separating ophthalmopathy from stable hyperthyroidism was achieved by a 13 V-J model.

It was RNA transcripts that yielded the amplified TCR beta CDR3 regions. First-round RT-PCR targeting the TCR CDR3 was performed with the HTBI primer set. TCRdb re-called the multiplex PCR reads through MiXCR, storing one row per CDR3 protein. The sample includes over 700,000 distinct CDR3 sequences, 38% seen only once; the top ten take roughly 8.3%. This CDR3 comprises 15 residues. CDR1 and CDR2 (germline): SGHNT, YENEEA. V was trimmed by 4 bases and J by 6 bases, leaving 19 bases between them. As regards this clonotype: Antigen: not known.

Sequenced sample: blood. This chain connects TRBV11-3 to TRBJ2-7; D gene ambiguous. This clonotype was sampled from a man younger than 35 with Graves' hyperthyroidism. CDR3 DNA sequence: TGTGCCAGCAGCTCACCTGCTAAGGCGTTGGTCGAGCAGTACTTC. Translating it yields CASSSPAKALVEQYF.